Here is one T cell receptor beta chain with its context. Antigen unknown. The record originates from a study of shared clonotypes between healthy human individuals. At the level of the study: Samples came from two female and a few male donors aged 18 to 49. Findings and limits, study-wide: Relative to clonotypes present in all four donors, those not shared had lower generation probabilities.

Repertoires were generated with immunoSEQ multiplex PCR, while TCRdb's copy carries only in-frame clones and drops some. The sample has some 2.3 million clones, 90% to 95% seen once. With 1 base removed from V and 5 bases from J, the gap between germline ends came to 6 bases. CDR1 is LNHNV and CDR2 is YYDKDF in the germline V gene (reference sequence). CDR3 size: 13 residues. The sample taken for sequencing was naive CD4+ T cells from PBMCs. Subset reported: CD45RA+ positively selected. The TCR originated in a man aged 18 to 35 in good health. Some clones in this sample may be carry-over from other donors' samples. The gene calls are TRBV15 and TRBJ2-1; D remains ambiguous. This chain's CDR3 is CATSRVQDNEQFF. CDR3 nucleotides: TGTGCCACCAGCAGAGTGCAGGACAATGAGCAGTTCTTC.